A selection of T cell receptor beta chains follows, all from one sample in a study of T cells in Graves' hyperthyroidism and ophthalmopathy. One entry per CDR3 protein, called by TCRdb with MiXCR from the multiplex PCR reads. The sample contains 250,000 to 400,000 distinct CDR3 sequences, roughly 15% of which appear only once. Sequenced input: blood. Source of these receptors: a woman aged 40-49 years with Graves' ophthalmopathy. Both conserved end residues are part of each CDR3.

V,J,CDR3
TRBV6-5,TRBJ1-2,CASSYQGANYGYTF
TRBV7-2,TRBJ2-1,CASSKQGSSYNEQFF
TRBV5-1,TRBJ2-7,CASSLVGTGVTYEQYF
TRBV11-1,TRBJ2-5,CASSRHQETQYF
TRBV15,TRBJ1-3,CATSSSSGNIYF
TRBV7-8,TRBJ1-1,CASSLSQRLGNTEAFF
TRBV28,TRBJ2-4,CASSLAGEAKNIQYF
TRBV12-3/TRBV12-4,TRBJ2-1,CASSFRTGQNEQFF
TRBV12-3/TRBV12-4,TRBJ2-2,CASSFLDRVIGELFF
TRBV19,TRBJ1-3,CASSRLGTGLSGNTIYF
TRBV12-3/TRBV12-4,TRBJ1-5,CASTKMEGQPQHF
TRBV29-1,TRBJ2-7,CSAWTGGGYEQYF
TRBV20-1,TRBJ2-1,CSALDRYSYNEQFF
TRBV6-1,TRBJ1-3,CASSELLLRRSGNTIYF
TRBV7-9,TRBJ2-6,CASSFSGASGANVLTF
TRBV11-1,TRBJ1-4,CASTPGQGYEKLFF
TRBV3-1,TRBJ2-5,CASSQDLGGETQYF
TRBV7-9,TRBJ2-4,CASSGHGGFRNIQYF
TRBV28,TRBJ1-3,CASSLQPHSGNTIYF
TRBV20-1,TRBJ2-4,CSAADTAKNIQYF
TRBV18,TRBJ2-2,CASSPLEGNTGELFF
TRBV29-1,TRBJ1-1,CSVPGIEAFF
TRBV20-1,TRBJ2-1,CSARDWRDWNEQFF
TRBV7-8,TRBJ2-2,CASSPALRELFF
TRBV14,TRBJ1-2,CASSQEGGRDRHRTNYGYTF
TRBV4-1,TRBJ1-2,CASSQLGGVVYGYTF
TRBV30,TRBJ2-2,CAWSTGAVTGELFF
TRBV2,TRBJ1-4,CARNRARNEKLFF
TRBV11-3,TRBJ2-5,CASSLEGRAVQYF
TRBV25-1,TRBJ1-1,CASSVQGGRAFF
TRBV5-1,TRBJ1-2,CASSPLRDRGYGYTF
TRBV4-1,TRBJ2-6,CASSQGRIRTATSGANVLTF
TRBV5-5,TRBJ2-5,CASSLVTGNPQETQYF
TRBV19,TRBJ2-6,CASTSVRSSGANVLTF
TRBV12-3/TRBV12-4,TRBJ2-7,CASTRGPGGSYEQYF
TRBV7-6,TRBJ2-7,CASSLAREGEQYF
TRBV20-1,TRBJ2-7,CSASGVSGRVYEQYF
TRBV2,TRBJ2-1,CATSESSYNEQFF
TRBV9,TRBJ1-1,CASSFGEGTEAFF
TRBV7-2,TRBJ2-7,CASSLADRGYEQYF
TRBV7-8,TRBJ1-5,CASSLDFWGTSNQPQHF
TRBV12-3/TRBV12-4,TRBJ2-7,CASTLDRQAYEQYF
TRBV30,TRBJ1-3,CAWSVGSYSGNTIYF
TRBV9,TRBJ2-1,CASSARSGRGNEQFF
TRBV2,TRBJ2-4,CASRGLNIQYF
TRBV20-1,TRBJ1-1,CSASLTGGGAFF
TRBV2,TRBJ1-6,CASMVESSYNSPLHF
TRBV15,TRBJ1-5,CATSRPGSQPQHF
TRBV6-1,TRBJ2-7,CASNLWTSGSYEQYF
TRBV10-3,TRBJ1-2,CAISESTMGIGYGYTF
TRBV7-9,TRBJ1-1,CASSLGGYRTTEAFF
TRBV6-5,TRBJ2-1,CASRGTGGGEQFF
TRBV19,TRBJ1-2,CASSSPSSPTGWSYGYTF